Many counts were recorded for the clone carrying this TCR beta chain. Its matching antigen is unknown. This sample is drawn from a study of CD8 T cells in ankylosing spondylitis. Via MiXCR, TCRdb re-called the 5' RACE reads, giving one row per CDR3 protein. The sample includes some 140,000 distinct CDR3 sequences, roughly 8.8% of them seen just once. Study-wide points: What appeared characteristic of ankylosing spondylitis blood was a TCR beta motif of under 10 highly homologous variants. Earlier studies detected some motif variants in reactive arthritis synovial fluid and blood.

The CDR3 is 14 amino acids. J gave up 0 bases and V 7 bases, and 1 base lay outside the gene matches. Germline V gives CDR1 DFQATT, CDR2 SNEGSKA (reference sequence). Sequenced material: synovial fluid, either unsorted or a sorted T cell fraction (not recorded which). The J gene is TRBJ2-2, the V gene TRBV20-1; TRBD2 agrees at 11 bases. The TCR comes from a male donor with ankylosing spondylitis. The CDR3 nucleotides are TGCAGTGTTAGCGGGGGGGCGAACACCGGGGAGCTGTTTTTT. It codes for CSVSGGANTGELFF.